The clone carrying this T cell receptor beta chain was found a few times. Its antigen is unidentified. PCR involved 60 Vbeta and 13 Jbeta primers. The table came from immunoSEQ multiplex PCR; TCRdb's copy has only in-frame clones and leaves some out. There are more than 100,000 clones in the sample; around four fifths occur only once, and around 4% lies in the top ten. Unrecorded immune exposures were likely, despite nominal health at sampling. This specimen belongs to a study of cytomegalovirus exposure and HLA in healthy donors. Study observations and caveats: Later analysis indicated greater clonal expansion among HLA-associated TCR beta chains than among equally common other chains. In most subjects, TCR beta sequences reportedly gave accurate predictions of HLA-A and HLA-B alleles. Later analysis showed most CMV-associated TCR beta chains appearing HLA-restricted.

This receptor was identified in a woman in her thirties or forties in good health and CMV-seronegative. The specimen was PBMCs.

The CDR3 sequence: CASSLARRSYEQYF. As DNA, the CDR3 is TGTGCCAGCAGCTTAGCTCGGCGGTCCTACGAGCAGTACTTC. The chain has TRBV11-2 and TRBJ2-7; D remains ambiguous. The CDR3 contains 14 residues. Germline V lookup: CDR1 SGHAT, CDR2 FQNNGV. Trimming cost V 1 base and J 1 base, with 8 bases left between them. The variable domain in full, with the rest retrieved from reference TRBV11-2 and TRBJ2-7, is EAGVAQSPRYKIIEKRQSVAFWCNPISGHATLYWYQQILGQGPKLLIQFQNNGVVDDSQLPKDRFSAERLKGVDSTLKIQPAKLEDSAVYLCASSLARRSYEQYFGPGTRLTVT.